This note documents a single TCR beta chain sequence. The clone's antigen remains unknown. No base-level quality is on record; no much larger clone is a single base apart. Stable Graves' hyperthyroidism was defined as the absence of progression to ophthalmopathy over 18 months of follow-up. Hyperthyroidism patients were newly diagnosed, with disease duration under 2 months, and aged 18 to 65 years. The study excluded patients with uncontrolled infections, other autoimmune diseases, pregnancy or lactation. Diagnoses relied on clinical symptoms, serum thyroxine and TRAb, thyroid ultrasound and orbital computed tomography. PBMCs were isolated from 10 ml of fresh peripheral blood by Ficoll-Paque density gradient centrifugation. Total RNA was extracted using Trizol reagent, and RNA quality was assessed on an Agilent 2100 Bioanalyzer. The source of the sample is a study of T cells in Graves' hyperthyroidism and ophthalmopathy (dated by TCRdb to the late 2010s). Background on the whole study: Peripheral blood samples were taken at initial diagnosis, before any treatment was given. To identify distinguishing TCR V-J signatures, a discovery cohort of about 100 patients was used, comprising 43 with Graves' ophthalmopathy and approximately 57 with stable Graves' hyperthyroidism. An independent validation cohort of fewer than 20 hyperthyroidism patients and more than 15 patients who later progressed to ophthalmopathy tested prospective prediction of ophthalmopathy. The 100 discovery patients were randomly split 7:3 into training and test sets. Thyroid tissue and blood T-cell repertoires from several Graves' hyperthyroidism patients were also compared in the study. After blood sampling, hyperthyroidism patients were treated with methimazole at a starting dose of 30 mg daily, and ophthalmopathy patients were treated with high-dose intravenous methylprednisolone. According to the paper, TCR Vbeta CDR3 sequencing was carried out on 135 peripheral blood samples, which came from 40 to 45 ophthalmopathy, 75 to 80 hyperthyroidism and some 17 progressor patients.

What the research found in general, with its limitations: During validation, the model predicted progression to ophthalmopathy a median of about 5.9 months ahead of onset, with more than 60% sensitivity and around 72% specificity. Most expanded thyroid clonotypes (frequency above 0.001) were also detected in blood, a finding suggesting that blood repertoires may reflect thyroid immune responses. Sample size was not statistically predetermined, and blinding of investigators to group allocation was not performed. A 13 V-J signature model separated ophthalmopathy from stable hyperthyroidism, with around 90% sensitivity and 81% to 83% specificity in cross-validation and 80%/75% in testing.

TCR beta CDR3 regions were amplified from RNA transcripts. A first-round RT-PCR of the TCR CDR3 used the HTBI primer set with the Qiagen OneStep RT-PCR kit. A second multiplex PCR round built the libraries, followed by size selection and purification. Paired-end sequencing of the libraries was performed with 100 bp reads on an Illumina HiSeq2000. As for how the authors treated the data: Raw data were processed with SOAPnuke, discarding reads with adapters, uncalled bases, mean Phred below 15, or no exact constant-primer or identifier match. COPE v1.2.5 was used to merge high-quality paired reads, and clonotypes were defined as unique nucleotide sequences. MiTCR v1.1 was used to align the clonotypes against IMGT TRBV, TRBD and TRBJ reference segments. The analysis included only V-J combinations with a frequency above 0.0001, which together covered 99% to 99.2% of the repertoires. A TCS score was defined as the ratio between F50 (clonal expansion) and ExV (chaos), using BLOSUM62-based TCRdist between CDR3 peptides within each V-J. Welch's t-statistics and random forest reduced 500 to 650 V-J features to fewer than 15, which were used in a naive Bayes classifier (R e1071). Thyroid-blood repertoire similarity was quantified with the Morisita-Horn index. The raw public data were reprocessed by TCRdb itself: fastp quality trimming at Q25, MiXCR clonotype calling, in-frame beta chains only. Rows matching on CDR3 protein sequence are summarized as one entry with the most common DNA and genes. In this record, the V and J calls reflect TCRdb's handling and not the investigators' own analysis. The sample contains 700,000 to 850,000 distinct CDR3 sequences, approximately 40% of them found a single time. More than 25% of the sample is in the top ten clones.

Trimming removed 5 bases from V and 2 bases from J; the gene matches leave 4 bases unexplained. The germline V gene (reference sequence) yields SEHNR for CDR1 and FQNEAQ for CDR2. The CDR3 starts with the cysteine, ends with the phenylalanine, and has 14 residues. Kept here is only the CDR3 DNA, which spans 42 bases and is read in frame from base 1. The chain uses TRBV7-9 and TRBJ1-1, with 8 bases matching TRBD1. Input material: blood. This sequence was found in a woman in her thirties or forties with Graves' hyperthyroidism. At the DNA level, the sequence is TGTGCCAGCAGCGGGCCAGGGGGCAACACTGAAGCTTTCTTT. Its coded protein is CASSGPGGNTEAFF.